The 20 T cell receptor beta chains given below trace back to one sample, sequenced in a study of T cell responses to AZD1222 COVID-19 vaccine. Using immunoSEQ multiplex PCR, the repertoire was profiled, and TCRdb retains in-frame clones only, with some absent. The table shows about 170,000 clones, with over 85% occurring only once. The sequencing used peripheral blood, collected on day 0 of AZD1222 vaccination. These receptors came from an adult in good health.

The chain couples TRBV6-5 to TRBJ2-1; 8 nucleotides line up with TRBD2. CDR1 MNHEY and CDR2 SVGAGI come from the germline V gene. V trimming: 6 bases; J trimming: 3 bases; junction bases outside the gene matches: 4. The CDR3 contains 14 residues. In DNA, the CDR3 is TGTGCCAGCAGACCCGGGACTAGCTACAATGAGCAGTTCTTC. Translating it yields CASRPGTSYNEQFF.

The chain links TRBV25-1 to TRBJ1-2, with TRBD1 as a possible D gene (5 bases). Germline-derived CDR1 and CDR2 are MGHDK and SYGVNS. The CDR3 length is 12 residues. V lost 8 bases and J 6 bases, leaving 13 bases between the germline ends. This CDR3 reads CASGGLQDGYTF. The CDR3 region has the DNA TGTGCCAGCGGGGGACTGCAGGATGGCTACACCTTC.

The gene calls are TRBV10-3 and TRBJ2-1; D is unclear. The V gene's germline CDR1 is ENHRY and CDR2 SYGVKD. This CDR3 region has 15 residues. Trimming removed 2 bases from V and 2 bases from J, with 10 bases in between. The CDR3 bases are TGTGCCATCAGTGAGCCGCAGGATACCTACAATGAGCAGTTCTTC. This sequence encodes CAISEPQDTYNEQFF.

V gene TRBV2 combines with J gene TRBJ1-2; the D gene is possibly TRBD1 (6 bases). V was shortened by 8 bases and J by 8 bases, with 15 bases between the two germline ends. Germline CDR1 and CDR2: SNHLY and FYNNEI. This CDR3 is 12 amino acids long. CDR3 DNA: TGTGCCAGCGACCCGGGGGCGGGGGGCTACACCTTC. Translating gives CASDPGAGGYTF.

CDR3 bases: TGCAGTGCTAGTTTGTCCTACGAGCAGTACTTC. Protein: CSASLSYEQYF. The gene calls are TRBV20-1 and TRBJ2-7; D ambiguous. Germline CDR1 is DFQATT and CDR2 is SNEGSKA (reference sequence). This CDR3 has 11 residues. V gave up 3 bases and J gave up 1 base, with 4 bases separating them.

In DNA, the CDR3 is TGTGCCAGCAGCTTAGAGGACAGGTATTCTGGCTACACCTTC. Its protein is CASSLEDRYSGYTF. V usage is TRBV7-9 and J usage is TRBJ1-2; 7 bases align to TRBD1. V was clipped by 1 base and J by 7 bases; unmatched bases: 6. Germline loops: CDR1 SEHNR, CDR2 FQNEAQ (reference sequence). This CDR3 contains 14 residues.

This rearrangement joins TRBV27 to TRBJ2-1, with D unclear. Germline assignment: CDR1 MNHEY and CDR2 SMNVEV (reference sequence). V was trimmed by 6 bases and J by 1 base, leaving 7 bases between them. The CDR3 consists of 13 residues. CDR3 sequence: CASSRGSYNEQFF. The CDR3 bases are TGTGCCAGCAGCCGAGGTTCCTACAATGAGCAGTTCTTC.

This chain links TRBV11-2 with TRBJ2-5; D is possibly TRBD1 or TRBD2 (5 bases each). V was pared by 1 base and J by 7 bases, with 13 bases between. CDR3 length: 14 residues. Per the germline V gene, CDR1 is SGHAT and CDR2 is FQNNGV. DNA of the CDR3: TGTGCCAGCAGCTTAGTGGGGACCTTAGGGACCCAGTACTTC. It codes for CASSLVGTLGTQYF.

This rearrangement joins TRBV28 to TRBJ2-7; D tentatively fits TRBD1 or TRBD2 (7 bases each). V dropped 2 bases and J dropped 5 bases, with 19 bases sitting between them. Germline values: CDR1 MDHEN, CDR2 SYDVKM. The CDR3 is 16 amino acids. The CDR3 spells CASSLGTVGGANEQYF. The CDR3 DNA follows: TGTGCCAGCAGTTTAGGGACAGTAGGGGGGGCGAACGAGCAGTACTTC.

The J gene is TRBJ1-1, the V gene TRBV5-6, with 7 bases identical to TRBD1. The CDR3 contains 15 residues. V lost 4 bases to trimming and J lost 0 bases; unmatched junction nucleotides: 6. Per the germline V gene, CDR1 is SGHDT and CDR2 is YYEEEE. The chain's CDR3 is CASSHPDRLNTEAFF. In DNA, the CDR3 is TGTGCCAGCAGCCACCCGGACAGGTTGAACACTGAAGCTTTCTTT.

This clone was recorded once. The V gene is TRBV3-1 (or the pseudogene TRBV3-2), the J gene TRBJ1-1; a possible D gene is TRBD1 (6 bases). Trimming took off 10 bases at V and 0 bases at J, with 12 bases between the two ends. Germline V gives CDR1 LGHDT, CDR2 YNNKEL (reference sequence). This CDR3 spans 13 amino acids. CDR3 protein: CAISRTVNTEAFF. The CDR3, as DNA: TGTGCCATCTCCAGGACAGTGAACACTGAAGCTTTCTTT.

The genes are TRBV25-1 and TRBJ2-5, with TRBD1 identical over 7 bases. J lost 4 bases, V lost 4 bases, and 9 bases had no gene match. CDR3 size: 15 residues. Germline-derived CDR1 and CDR2 are MGHDK and SYGVNS. This CDR3 reads CASSARQGKRETQYF. In DNA, the CDR3 is TGTGCCAGCAGTGCGCGACAGGGCAAAAGAGAGACCCAGTACTTC.

The V gene is TRBV19, the J gene TRBJ2-2; 7 bases are a match to TRBD1. Germline assignment: CDR1 LNHDA and CDR2 SQIVND (reference sequence). The CDR3 has 15 residues. V lost 4 bases and J lost 2; bases outside the gene matches: 4. The CDR3 region has the DNA TGTGCCAGTAGTACCCACAGGGGAAACACCGGGGAGCTGTTTTTT. Amino acid sequence: CASSTHRGNTGELFF.

This chain connects TRBV2 to TRBJ1-1; no firm D call. CDR1 and CDR2 (germline): SNHLY, FYNNEI. Deletions cut 6 bases from V and 0 bases from J, with 5 bases between. This CDR3 is built from 12 residues. CDR3 DNA sequence: TGTGCCAGCAGGGGGATGAACACTGAAGCTTTCTTT. Its translation is CASRGMNTEAFF.

The chain couples TRBV3-1 (or the pseudogene TRBV3-2) to TRBJ2-1, with 12 bases lining up with TRBD2. V lost 2 bases to trimming and J lost 0 bases; unmatched junction nucleotides: 11. The CDR3 runs to 20 residues. CDR1 is LGHDT, CDR2 YNNKEL, per germline (reference sequence). CDR3 DNA sequence: TGTGCCAGCAGCCAACCTCCCGGGACTAGCGGGCTAAGCTCCTACAATGAGCAGTTCTTC. This codes for CASSQPPGTSGLSSYNEQFF.

The chain has TRBV5-1 and TRBJ1-2, with TRBD1 matching 9 bases. The CDR3 is 15 amino acids. The J segment lost 8 bases and the V segment lost 3 bases, leaving 11 bases of the junction unmatched. The germline V gene has CDR1 SGHRS and CDR2 YFSETQ. The CDR3 loop is CASSSGTGSSYGYTF. The CDR3 DNA reads TGCGCCAGCAGCTCCGGGACAGGGTCGTCGTACGGCTACACCTTC.

The genes are TRBV12-5 and TRBJ1-1; D is uncertain. The germline V and J ends were trimmed by 2 bases and 5 bases, with 9 bases remaining between them. CDR3 length: 13 residues. In germline, CDR1 is LGHNT, CDR2 FRNRAP. The CDR3 sequence: CASGLQAKTEAFF. The DNA of the CDR3 is TGTGCTAGTGGTTTGCAGGCGAAGACTGAAGCTTTCTTT.

This chain joins TRBV24-1 and TRBJ1-6, with unresolved D. The CDR3 extends over 14 amino acids. V gave up 3 bases and J gave up 8 bases, with 10 bases separating them. Per the germline V gene, CDR1 is KGHDR and CDR2 is SFDVKD. CDR3 sequence: CATSDDREDSPLHF. The CDR3 coding sequence is TGTGCCACCAGTGATGACCGGGAGGATTCACCCCTCCACTTT.

This chain connects TRBV3-1 (or the pseudogene TRBV3-2) to TRBJ1-1; D is undetermined. CDR1 and CDR2 from the germline V gene are LGHDT and YNNKEL (reference sequence). Deletions cut 4 bases from V and 0 bases from J, with 21 bases between. The CDR3 totals 18 residues. The CDR3: CASSPRAALGGVNTEAFF. The CDR3, as DNA: TGTGCCAGCAGCCCCCGCGCGGCGCTTGGCGGAGTGAACACTGAAGCTTTCTTT.

The CDR3 nucleotides read TGTGCCAGCTCACCGCGGCTAGCGGGAGGGGAAGGCTACGAGCAGTACTTC. Translating gives CASSPRLAGGEGYEQYF. The genes are TRBV18 and TRBJ2-7, with 12 positions matching TRBD2. J gave up 3 bases and V 3 bases, and 9 bases lay outside the gene matches. The V gene's germline CDR1 is KGHSH and CDR2 LQKENI. The CDR3 contains 17 residues. Supplemented by reference TRBV18 and TRBJ2-7, the full variable domain reads NAGVMQNPRHLVRRRGQEARLRCSPMKGHSHVYWYRQLPEEGLKFMVYLQKENIIDESGMPKERFSAEFPKEGPSILRIQQVVRGDSAAYFCASSPRLAGGEGYEQYFGPGTRLTVT.